Listed below are T cell receptor beta chains from one sample, sequenced in a study of blood T cell repertoires in COVID-19. TCRdb's copy holds only in-frame clones and misses some; the assay was immunoSEQ multiplex PCR. The sample yields under 300,000 clones, roughly 88% seen once. The source material was PBMCs or T cells enriched from blood (not recorded which). The receptors here all came from a woman aged 35 to 49 with acute COVID-19. Each CDR3 is given with its conserved first and last residue. A D gene is named only where the DNA matches it firmly. Not every row has a clone size; where given, it reads once, few, many or a size class.

>.|TRBJ1-1|TRBV15|.
CATSRDSGWGEAFF
TGTGCCACCAGCAGAGATTCGGGGTGGGGTGAAGCTTTCTTT
>.|TRBJ1-3|TRBV19|TRBD1
CASSRDSPNSGNTIYF
TGTGCCAGTAGTAGGGACAGCCCCAACTCTGGAAACACCATATATTTT
>.|TRBJ2-1|TRBV24-1|TRBD2
CATSAPPGLAGEVEQFF
TGTGCCACCAGTGCTCCTCCGGGACTAGCGGGAGAGGTTGAGCAGTTCTTC
>once|TRBJ1-1|TRBV6-5|TRBD1
CAVVGTGNTEAFF
TGTGCCGTCGTAGGGACAGGGAACACTGAAGCTTTCTTT
>.|TRBJ2-5|TRBV5-6|TRBD2
CASSLVLAGGQETQYF
TGTGCCAGCAGCTTGGTTCTAGCGGGGGGCCAAGAGACCCAGTACTTC
>few|TRBJ1-1|TRBV19|.
CASSMGRGVAEAFF
TGTGCCAGTAGTATGGGGAGGGGAGTCGCTGAAGCTTTCTTT
>.|TRBJ2-5|TRBV6-2/TRBV6-3|TRBD2
CASSYVLAGVQHTEETQYF
TGTGCCAGCAGTTATGTACTAGCGGGAGTTCAGCATACTGAAGAGACCCAGTACTTC
>.|TRBJ1-6|TRBV25-1|.
CASAPGGFNSPLHF
TGTGCCAGCGCCCCCGGGGGGTTTAATTCACCCCTCCACTTT
>.|TRBJ1-3|TRBV2|.
CASSESGQSSGNTIYF
TGTGCCAGCAGTGAATCCGGACAGAGCTCTGGAAACACCATATATTTT
>.|TRBJ2-1|TRBV27|TRBD1
CATSLRPNRDSSYNEQFF
TGTGCCACCAGTTTAAGGCCCAACCGGGACAGTTCCTACAATGAGCAGTTCTTC
>.|TRBJ2-3|TRBV19|.
CASSIGSSRDTQYF
TGTGCCAGTAGTATTGGGTCGTCCAGGGATACGCAGTATTTT
>.|TRBJ1-1|TRBV3-1/TRBV3-2|TRBD1
CASSPLPGQGRGAFF
TGTGCCAGCAGCCCCCTACCGGGACAGGGGCGCGGAGCTTTCTTT
>.|TRBJ2-5|TRBV28|TRBD2
CASSLPGLAAETQYF
TGTGCCAGCAGTCTTCCGGGACTAGCTGCGGAGACCCAGTACTTC
>once|TRBJ2-5|TRBV10-2|TRBD1
CASSRTGQLGETQYF
TGCGCCAGCAGTAGAACGGGACAGCTGGGAGAGACCCAGTACTTC
>.|TRBJ2-7|TRBV28|TRBD1
CASRHRGLAPSYEQYF
TGTGCCAGCAGGCACAGGGGGCTAGCCCCCTCTTACGAGCAGTACTTC
>.|TRBJ1-1|TRBV7-9|.
CASSLSSGSEAFF
TGTGCCAGCAGCTTAAGTTCGGGTTCTGAAGCTTTCTTT
>.|TRBJ1-1|TRBV7-9|.
CASSLGRVGGINTEAFF
TGTGCCAGCAGCTTAGGTCGGGTCGGGGGGATTAACACTGAAGCTTTCTTT
>.|TRBJ1-3|TRBV19|.
CASSIDFSGNTIYF
TGTGCCAGTAGTATAGACTTTTCTGGAAACACCATATATTTT
>.|TRBJ1-1|TRBV5-1|.
CASSLAGPTEAFF
TGCGCCAGCAGCTTGGCAGGGCCCACTGAAGCTTTCTTT
>.|TRBJ2-1|TRBV29-1|TRBD2
CSVGLRLAVAEQFF
TGCAGCGTTGGTCTTAGACTAGCAGTCGCTGAGCAGTTCTTC
>.|TRBJ2-3|TRBV5-1|.
CASSLGEVTDTQYF
TGCGCCAGCAGCCTGGGAGAAGTCACAGATACGCAGTATTTT
>once|TRBJ2-2|TRBV7-9|TRBD1
CASRPNRTGPNTGELFF
TGTGCCAGCAGGCCTAACCGGACAGGGCCGAACACCGGGGAGCTGTTTTTT
>.|TRBJ1-3|TRBV19|TRBD1
CASSIDILTGVGNTIYF
TGTGCCAGTAGTATAGATATCCTTACAGGGGTCGGAAACACCATATATTTT
>.|TRBJ1-6|TRBV11-2|TRBD1
CASSPGQMSSYNSPLHF
TGTGCCAGCAGCCCGGGACAGATGAGCTCCTATAATTCACCCCTCCACTTT
>.|TRBJ2-1|TRBV12-5|TRBD1
CASATMTGLNEQFF
TGTGCTAGTGCCACTATGACAGGGCTCAATGAGCAGTTCTTC
>.|TRBJ2-7|TRBV4-2|TRBD2
CASSQGRRGLAGGPGEQYF
TGTGCCAGCAGCCAAGGTAGGCGCGGACTAGCGGGAGGGCCGGGCGAGCAGTACTTC
>.|TRBJ1-2|TRBV13|.
CASSPGTTNYGYTF
TGTGCCAGCAGCCCTGGGACAACTAACTATGGCTACACCTTC
>.|TRBJ1-3|TRBV11-2|.
CASSLDTGTRNTIYF
TGTGCCAGCAGCTTAGATACGGGAACTCGAAACACCATATATTTT
>.|TRBJ2-1|TRBV7-8|TRBD1
CASNEGDRRNNEQFF
TGTGCCAGCAACGAAGGGGACAGGCGCAACAATGAGCAGTTCTTC
>once|TRBJ1-5|TRBV2|.
CASSEDGGNQPQHF
TGTGCCAGCAGTGAAGACGGGGGGAATCAGCCCCAGCATTTT
>.|TRBJ2-3|TRBV28|.
CASSRGGAGDTQYF
TGTGCCAGCAGTAGGGGCGGGGCTGGGGATACGCAGTATTTT
>.|TRBJ2-2|TRBV5-1|.
CASSLRREERTGELFF
TGCGCCAGCAGCTTGAGGAGGGAGGAGCGCACCGGGGAGCTGTTTTTT
>.|TRBJ1-2|TRBV2|.
CASSKTVYGGYTF
TGTGCCAGCAGTAAGACAGTTTATGGTGGCTACACCTTC
>.|TRBJ1-6|TRBV30|.
CAWTGSSYNSPLHF
TGTGCCTGGACAGGAAGCTCCTATAATTCACCCCTCCACTTT
>.|TRBJ2-5|TRBV12-3/TRBV12-4|.
CASSWKGGETQYF
TGTGCCAGCAGTTGGAAAGGGGGTGAGACCCAGTACTTC
>.|TRBJ1-1|TRBV6-5|TRBD1
CASRPTGRNTEAFF
TGTGCCAGCAGGCCGACAGGGCGAAACACTGAAGCTTTCTTT
>.|TRBJ1-2|TRBV7-3|TRBD1
CATHRDRGVGYGYTF
TGTGCCACCCACCGGGACAGGGGAGTTGGCTATGGCTACACCTTC
>.|TRBJ1-1|TRBV29-1|TRBD1
CSVDRGGTEAFF
TGCAGCGTGGACAGGGGAGGTACTGAAGCTTTCTTT
>.|TRBJ2-7|TRBV18|TRBD2
CASSPGGDLGYEQYF
TGTGCCAGCTCCCCCGGGGGGGACCTAGGCTACGAGCAGTACTTC
>.|TRBJ2-7|TRBV6-5|.
CASNQGFYEQYF
TGTGCCAGCAACCAGGGCTTCTACGAGCAGTACTTC
>.|TRBJ2-7|TRBV19|.
CASSHIGQTYEQYF
TGTGCCAGTAGCCACATTGGACAGACCTACGAGCAGTACTTC
>.|TRBJ1-4|TRBV15|.
CATSRGTQPGEKLFF
TGTGCCACCAGCAGGGGGACTCAACCCGGGGAAAAACTGTTTTTT
>.|TRBJ2-7|TRBV10-3|.
CATRTKTDSYEQYF
TGTGCCACCCGGACCAAGACAGACTCCTACGAGCAGTACTTC
>.|TRBJ2-1|TRBV7-2|.
CASSLDPGLRMGEQFF
TGTGCCAGCAGCCTCGACCCCGGACTAAGAATGGGTGAGCAGTTCTTC
>.|TRBJ2-3|TRBV24-1|TRBD2
CATGGDSSTDTQYF
TGTGCCACTGGGGGGGATTCCAGCACAGATACGCAGTATTTT
>.|TRBJ1-4|TRBV6-5|.
CASSFRGVLNEKLFF
TGTGCCAGCAGCTTTCGGGGAGTTCTTAATGAAAAACTGTTTTTT
>.|TRBJ2-6|TRBV5-1|.
CASSFGQPGANVLTF
TGCGCCAGCAGCTTCGGACAGCCCGGGGCCAACGTCCTGACTTTC